The 27 T cell receptor beta chains below all came from one sample that was sequenced in a study of shared clonotypes between healthy human individuals. Libraries were prepared by immunoSEQ multiplex PCR; TCRdb keeps only in-frame clonotypes and omits some of them. The sample shows around 980,000 clones, about 80% of them seen only once. The material sequenced was memory CD4+ T cells from PBMCs. Subset denoted: CD45RA-negative fraction. The receptor source for this set is a man aged 18-30 years in good health. Some clones in this sample may be carry-over from other donors' samples.

In its sample, this clone was seen once. This chain joins TRBV11-2 and TRBJ2-4, with unresolved D. This CDR3 region has 11 residues. V was trimmed by 3 bases and J by 13 bases, leaving 10 bases between them. From germline, CDR1 is SGHAT and CDR2 FQNNGV. The CDR3 region has the DNA TGTGCCAGCAGCTTTAGTAATCAGCAGTACTTC. Translating it yields CASSFSNQQYF.

The J gene is TRBJ2-7, the V gene TRBV28; D is unclear. V lost 7 bases to trimming and J lost 8 bases, with 21 bases between them. The CDR3 is 14 amino acids. Germline CDR1 is MDHEN and CDR2 is SYDVKM. The CDR3 DNA sequence: TGTGCCAGCACCGATGCGGAGCGTTTCCTCCAGCAGTACTTC. Translating it yields CASTDAERFLQQYF. Based on the CDR3 plus reference TRBV28 and TRBJ2-7, the full variable domain is DVKVTQSSRYLVKRTGEKVFLECVQDMDHENMFWYRQDPGLGLRLIYFSYDVKMKEKGDIPEGYSVSREKKERFSLILESASTNQTSMYLCASTDAERFLQQYFGPGTRLTVT.

As regards this clone: One end of the junction varies from germline; a read error may be responsible. This chain links TRBV2 with TRBJ1-2; D unclear. The CDR3 has 11 residues. In germline, CDR1 is SNHLY, CDR2 FYNNEI. The CDR3 coding sequence is TGTGCCAGCACAAACGCCCAGACTCATGCTTTC. It is translated as CASTNAQTHAF.

The rearrangement joins TRBV6-1 to TRBJ2-7; TRBD2 aligns across 9 bases. Germline V gene sequence: CDR1 MNHNS, CDR2 SASEGT. V shed 5 bases and J 6 bases; nucleotides not matched to a gene: 11. This CDR3 comprises 15 residues. CDR3 in amino acids: CASSPTGTSFLEQYF. The CDR3 bases are TGTGCCAGCAGTCCAACCGGGACTAGCTTCCTCGAGCAGTACTTC.

V is TRBV7-7 and J is TRBJ2-5; TRBD1 aligns across 9 bases. Germline assignment: CDR1 SSHAT and CDR2 FNYEAQ (reference sequence). The CDR3 length is 16 residues. V gave up 2 bases and J gave up 6 bases; unmatched junction bases: 10. CDR3 DNA sequence: TGTGCCAGCAGCTTACTTAGTCCGGGACAGGGTCAGACCCAGTACTTC. Translation gives CASSLLSPGQGQTQYF.

V and J are TRBV5-1 and TRBJ2-1; 10 positions agree with TRBD2. This CDR3 spans 15 amino acids. CDR1 SGHRS and CDR2 YFSETQ come from the germline V gene. V shed 1 base and J 8 bases; nucleotides not matched to a gene: 6. The CDR3 DNA reads as TGCGCCAGCAGCTTGACGGGGACTAGCGAAGATGAGCAGTTCTTC. Translated, it gives CASSLTGTSEDEQFF.

The chain employs TRBV7-9 and TRBJ2-5, with a weak D call TRBD1 (6 bases). The V and J ends lost 4 bases and 1 base respectively, with 10 bases between them. Germline CDR1 and CDR2: SEHNR and FQNEAQ (reference sequence). CDR3 size: 14 residues. CDR3 loop: CASSSRGTQETQYF. In DNA form, the CDR3 reads TGTGCCAGCAGCTCCAGGGGCACCCAAGAGACCCAGTACTTC.

CDR3 DNA: TGTGCCTGGACGGAGGGAAGAGCGGGCTATGGCTACACCTTC. As protein: CAWTEGRAGYGYTF. The V call is TRBV30, the J call TRBJ1-2; D gene uncertain. The CDR3 covers 14 residues. Per the germline V gene, CDR1 is GTSNPN and CDR2 is SVGIG (reference sequence). V was trimmed by 4 bases and J by 4 bases, leaving 16 bases between them.

The V call is TRBV27, the J call TRBJ2-7; tentatively, D is TRBD2 (6 bases). CDR3 length: 15 residues. Germline V lookup: CDR1 MNHEY, CDR2 SMNVEV (reference sequence). V shed 6 bases and J shed 2 bases, with 17 bases lying between them. The CDR3 bases are TGTGCCAGCAGAAAAACCCCGGGACTGACCTACGAGCAGTACTTC. Its protein product is CASRKTPGLTYEQYF.

The rearrangement links TRBV5-1 to TRBJ2-3, with 9 bases that match TRBD1. Germline V CDR1 and CDR2: SGHRS, YFSETQ. The V segment lost 4 bases and the J segment 2 bases; nucleotides outside the gene matches: 5. The CDR3 extends over 15 amino acids. DNA for the CDR3: TGCGCCAGCAGCGAAGGACAGGGGATCACAGATACGCAGTATTTT. Translation: CASSEGQGITDTQYF.

The rearrangement joins TRBV4-1 to TRBJ1-2; TRBD1 might be the D (5 bases). This CDR3 spans 14 amino acids. Germline V lookup: CDR1 MGHRA, CDR2 YSYEKL. V was trimmed by 4 bases and J by 3 bases, leaving 12 bases between them. CDR3 region: CASSPTGTYYGYTF. The CDR3 bases are TGCGCCAGCAGCCCCACCGGGACCTACTATGGCTACACCTTC.

The gene calls are TRBV7-2 and TRBJ1-5; the match to TRBD1 covers 7 bases. V lost 2 bases to trimming and J lost 5 bases; unmatched junction nucleotides: 9. The CDR3 runs to 16 residues. Germline V CDR1 and CDR2: SGHTA, FQGNSA. The CDR3 loop reads CASSLYGTAKDQPQHF. The CDR3 nucleotides read TGTGCCAGCAGCTTATACGGGACAGCAAAAGATCAGCCCCAGCATTTT.

This clone is a singleton in its sample. This chain connects TRBV7-9 to TRBJ1-5; no definite D call. Deletions cut 1 base from V and 6 bases from J, with 7 bases between. Germline CDR1 is SEHNR and CDR2 is FQNEAQ (reference sequence). This CDR3 is built from 13 residues. CDR3 sequence (DNA): TGTGCCAGCAGCTTAGGACCCGGTCAGCCCCAGCATTTT. Its protein is CASSLGPGQPQHF.

This clone was seen once. This chain links TRBV7-7 with TRBJ2-1; D unclear. Germline CDR1 is SSHAT and CDR2 is FNYEAQ (reference sequence). The CDR3 runs to 15 residues. The ends were cut back, 1 base at V and 3 bases at J, with 10 bases in the middle. DNA for the CDR3: TGTGCCAGCAGCTTAGAGGGTGGAAACTACAATGAGCAGTTCTTC. This translates into CASSLEGGNYNEQFF.

J is TRBJ2-5 and V is TRBV10-2, with 11 positions matching TRBD2. The CDR3 has 15 residues. Germline assignment: CDR1 WSHSY and CDR2 SAAADI. The junction had 6 bases not matched to a gene; V was cut back by 6 bases and J by 3 bases. The CDR3 loop reads CASRETLAGEETQYF. CDR3 coding DNA: TGCGCCAGCAGGGAGACACTAGCGGGAGAAGAGACCCAGTACTTC.

CDR3 residues: CASRVGARGGYTF. The CDR3 nucleotides are TGTGCCAGCAGAGTGGGGGCCAGGGGTGGCTACACCTTC. This sequence joins TRBV2 and TRBJ1-2; the D gene is possibly TRBD1 (6 bases). The CDR3 is 13 residues long. V lost 6 bases to trimming and J lost 7 bases, with 15 bases between them. In germline, CDR1 is SNHLY, CDR2 FYNNEI. Full variable domain (missing parts from reference TRBV2 and TRBJ1-2): EPEVTQTPSHQVTQMGQEVILRCVPISNHLYFYWYRQILGQKVEFLVSFYNNEISEKSEIFDDQFSVERPDGSNFTLKIRSTKLEDSAMYFCASRVGARGGYTFGSGTRLTVV.

This clone has a handful of counts. The sample carries other DNA sequences with the same CDR3. V gene TRBV11-2 combines with J gene TRBJ1-3, with no clear D. The CDR3 loop spans 11 amino acids. V was pared by 5 bases and J by 7 bases, with 6 bases between. In germline, CDR1 is SGHAT, CDR2 FQNNGV. CDR3 coding DNA: TGTGCCAGCAGCCCAGGCAACACCATATATTTT. It encodes CASSPGNTIYF.

The rearrangement uses TRBV28 and TRBJ2-2; a possible D gene is TRBD2 (6 bases). The CDR3 sequence is 16 residues long. CDR1 and CDR2 (germline): MDHEN, SYDVKM. The germline V and J ends were trimmed by 2 bases and 3 bases, with 13 bases remaining between them. This CDR3 reads CASSLAGRRYTGELFF. In DNA form, the CDR3 reads TGTGCCAGCAGTTTAGCGGGAAGGCGATACACCGGGGAGCTGTTTTTT.

V and J are TRBV7-9 and TRBJ1-4, with 9 bases matching TRBD1. Per the germline V gene, CDR1 is SEHNR and CDR2 is FQNEAQ (reference sequence). V lost 4 bases and J lost 4; bases outside the gene matches: 4. The CDR3 is 15 residues long. The CDR3 protein is CASSYSGQGNEKLFF. The CDR3 DNA follows: TGTGCCAGCAGCTATTCGGGACAGGGTAATGAAAAACTGTTTTTT.

V is TRBV11-2 and J is TRBJ2-1, with D perhaps matching TRBD1 or TRBD2 (5 bases each). V lost 6 bases and J 6 bases, leaving 18 bases between the germline ends. The CDR3 covers 15 residues. In germline, CDR1 is SGHAT, CDR2 FQNNGV. CDR3 in amino acids: CASREPGTPLNEQFF. The CDR3 nucleotides read TGTGCCAGCAGAGAACCCGGGACCCCTCTCAATGAGCAGTTCTTC.

The chain recombines TRBV10-3 with TRBJ2-2; TRBD1 aligns across 10 bases. With 8 bases clipped from V and 5 bases from J, the junction kept 5 bases outside the gene matches. The CDR3 sequence is 14 residues long. Germline values: CDR1 ENHRY, CDR2 SYGVKD. The CDR3 here is CAIGGTGDTGELFF. In DNA form, the CDR3 reads TGTGCCATCGGAGGGACAGGGGATACCGGGGAGCTGTTTTTT.

This clone was observed at least ten times. The same CDR3 is also encoded by other DNA sequences in this sample. The chain links TRBV7-3 to TRBJ2-1; 9 positions match TRBD2. Germline assignment: CDR1 SGHTA and CDR2 FQGTGA. This CDR3 is 15 amino acids long. The V gene end was trimmed by 5 bases and the J gene end by 1 base; junction bases not matched to a gene: 3. The CDR3 sequence: CASSPLAGSYNEQFF. The DNA for the CDR3 is TGTGCCAGCAGCCCCCTAGCGGGGTCCTACAATGAGCAGTTCTTC. Together with reference TRBV7-3 and TRBJ2-1, the CDR3 gives the full variable domain: GAGVSQTPSNKVTEKGKYVELRCDPISGHTALYWYRQSLGQGPEFLIYFQGTGAADDSGLPNDRFFAVRPEGSVSTLKIQRTERGDSAVYLCASSPLAGSYNEQFFGPGTRLTVL.

The chain joins TRBV7-2 to TRBJ2-7; either TRBD1 or TRBD2 may fit D (5 bases each). With 7 bases removed from V and 3 bases from J, the gap between germline ends came to 10 bases. The germline V gene has CDR1 SGHTA and CDR2 FQGNSA. This CDR3 has 12 residues. CDR3 nucleotide sequence: TGTGCCAGCAAGGGACGGGACTACGAGCAGTACTTC. Protein product: CASKGRDYEQYF.

The rearrangement joins TRBV30 to TRBJ1-1; tentative D call: TRBD1 (5 bases). Germline loops: CDR1 GTSNPN, CDR2 SVGIG (reference sequence). This CDR3 comprises 13 residues. Trimming took off 7 bases at V and 5 bases at J, with 17 bases between the two ends. This CDR3 is CALERGLGTEAFF. The CDR3, as DNA: TGTGCCTTAGAAAGGGGACTAGGGACTGAAGCTTTCTTT. Looking up the rest from reference TRBV30 and TRBJ1-1 gives the full variable domain: SQTIHQWPATLVQPVGSPLSLECTVEGTSNPNLYWYRQAAGRGLQLLFYSVGIGQISSEVPQNLSASRPQDRQFILSSKKLLLSDSGFYLCALERGLGTEAFFGQGTRLTVV.

This chain connects TRBV18 to TRBJ2-7; 10 bases are a match to TRBD2. Germline V gene sequence: CDR1 KGHSH, CDR2 LQKENI. V lost 2 bases to trimming and J lost 2 bases; unmatched junction nucleotides: 6. The CDR3 covers 16 residues. CDR3: CASSPKASGGPYEQYF. CDR3 bases: TGTGCCAGCTCACCAAAGGCTAGCGGGGGACCCTACGAGCAGTACTTC.

CDR3 sequence: CATSRDGSGGRYSYTRNTEAFF. The DNA of the CDR3 is TGTGCCACCAGCAGAGATGGGTCGGGGGGGCGATACTCCTATACAAGGAACACTGAAGCTTTCTTT. This chain joins TRBV15 and TRBJ1-1; TRBD1 is a possible D gene (6 bases). V gave up 0 bases and J gave up 1 base, with 30 bases separating them. The CDR3 has 22 amino acids. Looked up from germline, CDR1 is LNHNV and CDR2 is YYDKDF (reference sequence).

This chain joins TRBV5-1 and TRBJ2-1; TRBD2 matches 14 bases. CDR3 length equals 17 residues. Germline V lookup: CDR1 SGHRS, CDR2 YFSETQ. Trimming removed 0 bases from V and 8 bases from J; junction bases left unmatched: 7. CDR3 region: CASSLAFVTSGRDEQFF. In DNA form, the CDR3 reads TGCGCCAGCAGCTTGGCCTTTGTGACTAGCGGGAGGGATGAGCAGTTCTTC.